The present T cell receptor beta chain was sequenced within a study of shared clonotypes between healthy human individuals. Background on the study: The study used three CD4 naive, three CD4 memory, two CD8 naive and one CD8 memory plate per donor.

Deep-level settings were used for running the assay. Sequencing used immunoSEQ multiplex PCR; TCRdb keeps in-frame clones, though not all of them. The repertoire holds 2 million to 2.5 million clones, over 90% seen once, with under 0.45% in the top ten. V lost 0 bases and J 4 bases, leaving 10 bases between the germline ends. CDR3 length: 14 residues. The germline gives CDR1 SGHRS, CDR2 YFSETQ. The V and J genes are TRBV5-1 and TRBJ1-2; D gene uncertain. The sequenced sample was naive CD4+ T cells from PBMCs. Subset described: CD45RA+ positively selected. The TCR sequence derives from a man in his late teens or twenties in good health. Some clones in this sample may be carry-over from other donors' samples. The CDR3 protein is CASSLVASTYGYTF. DNA of the CDR3: TGCGCCAGCAGCTTGGTAGCCAGCACCTATGGCTACACCTTC.